Described below is a single T cell receptor beta chain sequence and its context. V was clipped by 3 bases and J by 6 bases; unmatched bases: 4. The CDR3 contains 14 residues. Germline CDR1 is SGHTA and CDR2 is FQGNSA. Using immunoSEQ multiplex PCR, the repertoire was profiled, and TCRdb retains in-frame clones only, with some absent. The sample consists of about 150,000 clones, 93% of them appearing once. The source of the sample is a study of control samples from healthy donors and cancer patients. The genes are TRBV7-2 and TRBJ1-1; 10 nucleotides align to TRBD1. Sequences were obtained from blood. This clonotype was obtained from a man younger than 35 in good health. CDR3 in DNA: TGTGCCAGCAGCTTGACAGGGGGCAAGGCTGAAGCTTTCTTT. Its protein is CASSLTGGKAEAFF.